The 16 T cell receptor beta chains given below trace back to one sample, sequenced in a study of CD8 T cells in Susac syndrome. Random hexamers primed reverse transcription of about 0.5 to 1 ug RNA. From the immunoSEQ multiplex PCR reads, TCRdb called clonotypes with MiXCR, one entry per CDR3 protein. The table has 160,000 or so distinct CDR3 sequences, roughly 96% seen once. Sequencing input: CD8+ T cells from PBMCs. The receptors were sampled from a human donor with multiple sclerosis.

The chain joins TRBV12-3 or TRBV12-4 to TRBJ1-5; D is unclear. Trimming shortened V by 10 bases and J by 0 bases, and 28 bases separated the two germline ends. This CDR3 has 19 amino acids. As DNA, the CDR3 is TGTGCCACGGCAAAGTTGACCCAGGCGGCTATATATAGCAATCAGCCCCAGCATTTT. Translating it yields CATAKLTQAAIYSNQPQHF.

In DNA, the CDR3 is TGTGCCAGTAACAGGGCCACTGAAGCTTTCTTT. Translated, it gives CASNRATEAFF. V is TRBV19 and J is TRBJ1-1; possibly TRBD1 for D (6 bases). V lost 7 bases and J 4 bases, leaving 7 bases between the germline ends. The CDR3 is 11 amino acids. Germline CDR1 LNHDA, CDR2 SQIVND (reference sequence).

The chain carries TRBV7-6 and TRBJ1-6, with 7 bases aligning to TRBD1. The V gene's germline CDR1 is SGHVS and CDR2 FNYEAQ. The V gene end was trimmed by 2 bases and the J gene end by 7 bases; junction bases not matched to a gene: 11. This CDR3 region has 17 residues. The CDR3 loop is CASSLYVRDRQNSPLHF. CDR3 DNA: TGTGCCAGCAGCTTATATGTCCGGGACAGACAAAATTCACCCCTCCACTTT.

A single count supports this clonotype. The rearrangement uses TRBV5-6 and TRBJ2-7; D assignment may be TRBD1 or TRBD2 (5 bases each). The CDR3 is 12 residues long. The V and J ends lost 4 bases and 5 bases respectively, with 10 bases between them. CDR1 and CDR2 from the germline V gene are SGHDT and YYEEEE. CDR3: CASSGGSHEQYF. As DNA, the CDR3 is TGTGCCAGCAGCGGGGGTTCCCACGAGCAGTACTTC.

The chain is built from TRBV7-9 and TRBJ2-3; D possibly corresponds to TRBD2 (6 bases). The CDR3 sequence is 18 residues long. Germline V lookup: CDR1 SEHNR, CDR2 FQNEAQ (reference sequence). V was shortened by 9 bases and J by 2 bases, with 27 bases between the two germline ends. CDR3 coding DNA: TGTGCCAGTCTCCGTATCGGTCATGGTCGGGAGATCACAGATACGCAGTATTTT. Translation gives CASLRIGHGREITDTQYF.

The chain has TRBV28 and TRBJ2-1, with D possibly being TRBD2 (7 bases). Germline assignment: CDR1 MDHEN and CDR2 SYDVKM. V lost 2 bases to trimming and J lost 4 bases, with 12 bases between them. The CDR3 has 15 residues. The CDR3 sequence is CASSLIRGAYNEQFF. CDR3 coding DNA: TGTGCCAGCAGTTTAATTCGGGGGGCGTACAATGAGCAGTTCTTC.

The chain employs TRBV23-1 and TRBJ1-4; D is unresolved. TRBV23-1 qualifies as an ORF whose function is uncertain. Trimming took off 3 bases at V and 1 base at J, with 18 bases between the two ends. The CDR3 is 18 amino acids. CDR3 sequence reads: CASSHPCPDGKTNEKLFF. Written as DNA, the CDR3 is TGCGCCAGCAGTCATCCGTGCCCCGACGGGAAAACTAATGAAAAACTGTTTTTT.

The chain is built from TRBV28 and TRBJ2-2, with TRBD2 identical over 11 bases. Germline lookup yields CDR1 MDHEN and CDR2 SYDVKM. CDR3 length: 14 amino acids. V was clipped by 6 bases and J by 6 bases; unmatched bases: 3. The CDR3 DNA sequence: TGTGCCAGCAGAGTAGCGGGAGGGCCCGGGGAGCTGTTTTTT. Residues: CASRVAGGPGELFF.

The V gene is TRBV29-1, the J gene TRBJ2-7, with 8 bases that match TRBD1. In germline, CDR1 is SQVTM, CDR2 ANQGSEA. Trimming removed 3 bases from V and 6 bases from J; junction bases left unmatched: 16. CDR3 size: 16 residues. The CDR3: CSVEGLLGQVVGEQYF. CDR3 bases: TGCAGCGTTGAGGGGCTTTTGGGACAGGTTGTCGGCGAGCAGTACTTC.

The CDR3 reads CASSHPGGSFYEQFF. CDR3 bases: TGTGCCAGCAGCCACCCAGGTGGTAGCTTTTATGAGCAGTTCTTC. This rearrangement joins TRBV5-4 to TRBJ2-1, with D unclear. The length of the CDR3 is 15 residues. V lost 4 bases to trimming and J lost 8 bases, with 19 bases between them. Germline loops: CDR1 SGHNT, CDR2 YYREEE (reference sequence).

The V call is TRBV27, the J call TRBJ2-3; the D is unclear. Trimming cost V 4 bases and J 0 bases, with 8 bases left between them. The CDR3 totals 14 residues. CDR1 and CDR2 from the germline V gene are MNHEY and SMNVEV (reference sequence). The CDR3 DNA is TGTGCCAGCAGTTCCCGGTCTAGCACAGATACGCAGTATTTT. Its protein is CASSSRSSTDTQYF.

V gene TRBV6-6 combines with J gene TRBJ2-6; the D is unclear. Trimming cost V 2 bases and J 0 bases, with 2 bases left between them. In germline, CDR1 is MNHNY, CDR2 SVGAGI (reference sequence). CDR3 size: 14 residues. The CDR3 DNA sequence: TGTGCCAGCAGTTACCTCTCTGGGGCCAACGTCCTGACTTTC. Protein product: CASSYLSGANVLTF.

This chain joins TRBV29-1 and TRBJ2-6, with D possibly matching TRBD2 (5 bases). Germline CDR1 is SQVTM and CDR2 is ANQGSEA. The V and J ends lost 3 bases and 2 bases respectively, with 8 bases between them. CDR3 size: 14 residues. This CDR3 is CSVDEGTGANVLTF. The CDR3 bases are TGCAGCGTTGACGAGGGAACTGGGGCCAACGTCCTGACTTTC.

V and J are TRBV29-1 and TRBJ2-1, with D possibly TRBD1 on 5 matching bases. Trimming took 4 bases from V and 9 from J, leaving 10 bases between them. Germline V gene data show CDR1 as SQVTM and CDR2 as ANQGSEA. CDR3 length equals 11 residues. The CDR3 sequence is CSVVGAAEQFF. The DNA of the CDR3 is TGCAGCGTTGTAGGGGCGGCTGAGCAGTTCTTC.

This clonotype was seen only once. The V call is TRBV29-1, the J call TRBJ1-2; the match to TRBD1 covers 11 bases. The CDR3 length is 12 residues. V shed 5 bases and J 8 bases; nucleotides not matched to a gene: 4. Looked up from germline, CDR1 is SQVTM and CDR2 is ANQGSEA. As DNA, the CDR3 is TGCAGCGTTCGGGACAGGGGGACCGGCTACACCTTC. This codes for CSVRDRGTGYTF.

The rearrangement links TRBV19 to TRBJ1-5, with D possibly matching TRBD1 (5 bases). Germline assignment: CDR1 LNHDA and CDR2 SQIVND (reference sequence). CDR3 size: 12 residues. Deletions cut 8 bases from V and 5 bases from J, with 10 bases between. The CDR3 sequence is CASGTGDQPQHF. In DNA, the CDR3 is TGTGCCAGTGGGACGGGGGATCAGCCCCAGCATTTT.